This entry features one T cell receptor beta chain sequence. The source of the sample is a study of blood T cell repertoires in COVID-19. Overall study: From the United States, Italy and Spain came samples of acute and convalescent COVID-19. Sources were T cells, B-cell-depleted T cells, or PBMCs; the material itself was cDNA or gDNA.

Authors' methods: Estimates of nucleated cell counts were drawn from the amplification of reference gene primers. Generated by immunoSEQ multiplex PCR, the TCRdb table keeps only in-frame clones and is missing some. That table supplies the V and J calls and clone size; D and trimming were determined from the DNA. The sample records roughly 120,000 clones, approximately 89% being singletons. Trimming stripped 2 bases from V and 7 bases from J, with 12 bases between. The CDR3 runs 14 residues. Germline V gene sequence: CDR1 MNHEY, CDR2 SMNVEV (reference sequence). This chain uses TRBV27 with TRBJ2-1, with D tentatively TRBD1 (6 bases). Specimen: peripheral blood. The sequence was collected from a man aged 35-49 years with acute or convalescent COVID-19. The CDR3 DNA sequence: TGTGCCAGCAGTTTAGAACAGGGTAGGAATGAGCAGTTCTTC. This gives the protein CASSLEQGRNEQFF.